The 28 T cell receptor beta chains below come from one sample, sequenced in a study of blood T cell repertoires in COVID-19. Repertoires were generated with immunoSEQ multiplex PCR, while TCRdb's copy carries only in-frame clones and drops some. Of 100,000 to 150,000 clones in the sample, 65% to 90% were seen once. The source material was peripheral blood. These receptors were obtained from a woman of 80 years or more with acute or convalescent COVID-19.

This chain connects TRBV27 to TRBJ2-1; TRBD2 agrees at 8 bases. The CDR3 has 15 amino acids. With 5 bases clipped from V and 9 bases from J, the junction kept 12 bases outside the gene matches. Germline-derived CDR1 and CDR2 are MNHEY and SMNVEV (reference sequence). The CDR3, as DNA: TGTGCCAGCAGTATCATCGGGGGGGGCCGCGCTGAGCAGTTCTTC. Amino acids: CASSIIGGGRAEQFF.

V gene TRBV5-1 combines with J gene TRBJ2-3, with TRBD1 matching 8 bases. CDR3 length: 15 amino acids. The germline V gene has CDR1 SGHRS and CDR2 YFSETQ. Trimming cost V 1 base and J 9 bases; bases outside gene matches: 10. Here the CDR3 reads CASSLLGSGQGTQYF. CDR3 DNA sequence: TGCGCCAGCAGCTTGCTTGGATCTGGACAGGGAACGCAGTATTTT.

This clone was picked up one time. This rearrangement joins TRBV5-1 to TRBJ1-2; D not certain. The CDR3 totals 11 residues. V shed 8 bases and J shed 4 bases, with 9 bases lying between them. Germline CDR1 SGHRS, CDR2 YFSETQ. CDR3 sequence reads: CASRGIYGYTF. The CDR3 coding sequence is TGCGCCAGTAGAGGGATCTATGGCTACACCTTC.

The rearrangement uses TRBV7-9 and TRBJ1-2; the D is unclear. V was clipped by 3 bases and J by 8 bases, with 10 bases between them. The CDR3 extends over 12 amino acids. The germline CDR1 and CDR2 sequences are SEHNR and FQNEAQ (reference sequence). The CDR3: CASSFEREGYTF. The CDR3 DNA reads TGTGCCAGCAGCTTCGAGCGGGAGGGCTACACCTTC.

The rearrangement joins TRBV19 to TRBJ1-5; D is unclear. Germline-derived CDR1 and CDR2 are LNHDA and SQIVND (reference sequence). Trimming removed 1 base from V and 6 bases from J, with 13 bases in between. The CDR3 has 15 residues. The CDR3 here is CASSIVRQDVQPQHF. The CDR3 region has the DNA TGTGCCAGTAGTATAGTACGGCAGGATGTTCAGCCCCAGCATTTT.

The CDR3 is CASSVGLTDLRGLGYTF. The CDR3 DNA follows: TGTGCCAGCAGCGTAGGACTCACGGATTTAAGGGGACTTGGCTACACCTTC. The V and J genes are TRBV9 and TRBJ1-2, with TRBD1 as a possible D gene (5 bases). Germline loops: CDR1 SGDLS, CDR2 YYNGEE. Trimming pared 0 bases from V and 7 bases from J, leaving 22 bases between. The CDR3 is 17 residues long.

This clone was counted only a few times. The rearrangement links TRBV3-1 (or the pseudogene TRBV3-2) to TRBJ1-2, with a possible D match to TRBD1 (5 bases). Germline loops: CDR1 LGHDT, CDR2 YNNKEL (reference sequence). V dropped 4 bases and J dropped 7 bases, with 13 bases sitting between them. This CDR3 comprises 13 residues. The CDR3, as DNA: TGTGCCAGCAGCCCCTGGGGCGTGGGTGGCTACACCTTC. As protein: CASSPWGVGGYTF.

The chain employs TRBV4-2 and TRBJ1-2, with D perhaps TRBD1 (5 bases). This CDR3 spans 15 amino acids. Trimming cost V 7 bases and J 2 bases, with 17 bases left between them. Germline-derived CDR1 and CDR2 are LGHNA and YNFKEQ. The CDR3 sequence: CASTPRTGGNYGYTF. In nucleotides, the CDR3 is TGTGCCAGCACCCCCCGGACGGGGGGAAACTATGGCTACACCTTC.

The chain recombines TRBV4-2 with TRBJ1-6; perhaps TRBD1 as D (5 bases). CDR1 and CDR2 from the germline V gene are LGHNA and YNFKEQ. The CDR3 is made up of 15 amino acids. V gave up 3 bases and J gave up 5 bases, with 11 bases separating them. CDR3 loop: CASSQATGDNSPLHF. DNA for the CDR3: TGTGCCAGCAGCCAGGCTACAGGTGATAATTCACCCCTCCACTTT.

The V and J genes are TRBV2 and TRBJ1-1; 7 positions agree with TRBD1. Germline V gene sequence: CDR1 SNHLY, CDR2 FYNNEI. The CDR3 runs 14 residues. Trimming removed 4 bases from V and 6 bases from J; junction bases left unmatched: 8. The CDR3 nucleotides read TGTGCCAGCAGTGCCTACAGGGGAGAGGCTGAAGCTTTCTTT. Protein sequence: CASSAYRGEAEAFF.

V and J are TRBV11-3 and TRBJ2-6, with a possible D match to TRBD1 (6 bases). The CDR3 covers 16 residues. Between the trimmed V and J ends, which lost 6 bases and 0 bases, there was a span of 12 bases. Germline V gene data show CDR1 as SGHNT and CDR2 as YENEEA. The CDR3 nucleotides are TGTGCCAGCAGTTACACAGGGACCTCTGGGGCCAACGTCCTGACTTTC. As protein: CASSYTGTSGANVLTF.

CDR3 loop: CASSPGQSNEKLFF. The DNA of the CDR3 is TGTGCCAGCAGCCCGGGACAGAGTAATGAAAAACTGTTTTTT. J is TRBJ1-4 and V is TRBV9; 7 bases line up with TRBD1. The CDR3 contains 14 residues. V lost 4 bases and J lost 4; bases outside the gene matches: 4. Germline V gene sequence: CDR1 SGDLS, CDR2 YYNGEE. Full variable domain (outside the CDR3, taken from reference TRBV9 and TRBJ1-4): DSGVTQTPKHLITATGQRVTLRCSPRSGDLSVYWYQQSLDQGLQFLIQYYNGEERAKGNILERFSAQQFPDLHSELNLSSLELGDSALYFCASSPGQSNEKLFFGSGTQLSVL.

The chain couples TRBV9 to TRBJ1-1; 9 nucleotides match TRBD1. CDR3 length equals 15 residues. The junction had 10 bases not matched to a gene; V was cut back by 0 bases and J by 10 bases. Germline CDR1 is SGDLS and CDR2 is YYNGEE. This chain's CDR3 is CASSVEGQGFYGAFF. The CDR3 DNA reads TGTGCCAGCAGCGTAGAGGGACAGGGTTTTTATGGAGCTTTCTTT.

The chain has TRBV18 and TRBJ1-5, with no clear D. The V gene lost 5 bases and the J gene lost 3 bases, with 14 bases spanning the gap. Germline V CDR1 and CDR2: KGHSH, LQKENI. There are 15 residues in the CDR3. CDR3 coding DNA: TGTGCCAGCTCATTATCCGGGAGGAACAATCAGCCCCAGCATTTT. Its protein product is CASSLSGRNNQPQHF.

Here the CDR3 reads CASSDFGQGNGATNEKLFF. The CDR3 DNA reads TGTGCCAGCAGCGACTTCGGACAGGGAAACGGAGCAACTAATGAAAAACTGTTTTTT. The chain uses TRBV7-9 and TRBJ1-4, with 8 bases identical to TRBD1. This CDR3 is 19 amino acids long. The germline V gene encodes CDR1 SEHNR and CDR2 FQNEAQ (reference sequence). V shed 5 bases, J shed 0 bases, and the junction held 14 bases outside the gene matches. Filled out from reference TRBV7-9 and TRBJ1-4, the complete variable domain reads DTGVSQNPRHKITKRGQNVTFRCDPISEHNRLYWYRQTLGQGPEFLTYFQNEAQLEKSRLLSDRFSAERPKGSFSTLEIQRTEQGDSAMYLCASSDFGQGNGATNEKLFFGSGTQLSVL.

The J gene is TRBJ2-5, the V gene TRBV5-1, with D possibly matching TRBD2 (5 bases). This CDR3 contains 15 residues. V was clipped by 2 bases and J by 0 bases, with 11 bases between them. Germline V CDR1 and CDR2: SGHRS, YFSETQ. CDR3 region: CASSFSPADQETQYF. The CDR3 bases are TGCGCCAGCAGCTTCTCTCCAGCGGACCAAGAGACCCAGTACTTC.

The chain couples TRBV6-5 to TRBJ1-6; D perhaps matches TRBD1 (6 bases). V dropped 7 bases and J dropped 6 bases, with 13 bases sitting between them. Germline V gene sequence: CDR1 MNHEY, CDR2 SVGAGI. This CDR3 region has 14 residues. The CDR3 reads CASNTRGGNSPLHF. CDR3 sequence (DNA): TGTGCCAGCAACACCAGGGGTGGTAATTCACCCCTCCACTTT.

This chain connects TRBV9 to TRBJ2-5, with a possible D match to TRBD2 (6 bases). The germline V gene has CDR1 SGDLS and CDR2 YYNGEE. The CDR3 is 16 amino acids. Trimming cost V 0 bases and J 5 bases, with 17 bases left between them. This CDR3 is CASSVGVAKGRETQYF. The CDR3 DNA follows: TGTGCCAGCAGCGTAGGGGTGGCGAAGGGGAGGGAGACCCAGTACTTC.

The chain couples TRBV5-1 to TRBJ1-4, with a weak D call TRBD1 (6 bases). The CDR3 spans 14 residues. The germline V and J ends were trimmed by 2 bases and 1 base, with 6 bases remaining between them. Germline assignment: CDR1 SGHRS and CDR2 YFSETQ. The CDR3 spells CASSLGGTNEKLFF. Written as DNA, the CDR3 is TGCGCCAGCAGCTTAGGGGGAACTAATGAAAAACTGTTTTTT. Variable domain in full (rest from reference TRBV5-1 and TRBJ1-4): KAGVTQTPRYLIKTRGQQVTLSCSPISGHRSVSWYQQTPGQGLQFLFEYFSETQRNKGNFPGRFSGRQFSNSRSEMNVSTLELGDSALYLCASSLGGTNEKLFFGSGTQLSVL.

The chain uses TRBV12-3 or TRBV12-4 and TRBJ1-1; D may be TRBD1 (6 bases). CDR3 size: 13 residues. Trimming removed 3 bases at V and 6 bases at J, with 11 bases between. The CDR3 protein is CASSFRGAAEAFF. DNA of the CDR3: TGTGCCAGCAGTTTTCGGGGGGCCGCTGAAGCTTTCTTT.

The chain links TRBV27 to TRBJ1-2; 10 bases map to TRBD1. V lost 8 bases and J lost 6; bases outside the gene matches: 12. The CDR3 totals 15 residues. Germline-derived CDR1 and CDR2 are MNHEY and SMNVEV (reference sequence). Here the CDR3 reads CASGRQGARQDGYTF. Written as DNA, the CDR3 is TGTGCCAGCGGTCGACAGGGGGCGCGACAAGATGGCTACACCTTC.

A single count supports this clone. The V call is TRBV7-9, the J call TRBJ1-1, with unresolved D. Between the trimmed V and J ends, which lost 2 bases and 2 bases, there was a span of 6 bases. Germline V gene data show CDR1 as SEHNR and CDR2 as FQNEAQ (reference sequence). The CDR3 totals 13 residues. For the CDR3, the DNA is TGTGCCAGCAGCTTAACCAGAAACACTGAAGCTTTCTTT. Its translation: CASSLTRNTEAFF.

The genes are TRBV6-5 and TRBJ1-5, with D unclear. The CDR3 totals 14 residues. Germline CDR1 and CDR2: MNHEY and SVGAGI. Trimming left V 7 bases short and J 10 bases short, with 20 bases between. The CDR3 is CASISGSPDCPQHF. The CDR3 DNA reads as TGTGCCAGCATTTCGGGGAGCCCCGACTGCCCCCAGCATTTT.

The chain recombines TRBV15 with TRBJ1-2; 7 nucleotides line up with TRBD1. This CDR3 is built from 13 residues. The J segment lost 8 bases and the V segment lost 0 bases, leaving 3 bases of the junction unmatched. CDR1 is LNHNV, CDR2 YYDKDF, per germline (reference sequence). The CDR3 sequence: CATSRDGQVGYTF. The CDR3 nucleotides are TGTGCCACCAGCAGAGATGGACAGGTGGGCTACACCTTC.

This clone was seen just once. The chain uses TRBV24-1 and TRBJ2-1; 7 bases map to TRBD2. The V segment lost 4 bases and the J segment 6 bases; nucleotides outside the gene matches: 8. The length of the CDR3 is 15 residues. Germline CDR1 KGHDR, CDR2 SFDVKD. In DNA, the CDR3 is TGTGCCACCAGTGACACCGGGACTACGGGCAATGAGCAGTTCTTC. Translation: CATSDTGTTGNEQFF.

This clone was recorded only once. This chain links TRBV10-3 with TRBJ2-1, with 13 nucleotides matching TRBD2. The V gene end was trimmed by 7 bases and the J gene end by 9 bases; junction bases not matched to a gene: 9. Germline CDR1 is ENHRY and CDR2 is SYGVKD. This CDR3 is built from 15 residues. The CDR3 loop reads CAINGPGLAGIEQFF. The CDR3 coding sequence is TGTGCCATCAATGGACCGGGACTAGCGGGAATTGAGCAGTTCTTC.

The chain employs TRBV3-1 (or the pseudogene TRBV3-2) and TRBJ1-1; 11 nucleotides agree with TRBD1. Germline CDR1 is LGHDT and CDR2 is YNNKEL (reference sequence). CDR3 size: 14 residues. Trimming took 5 bases from V and 4 from J; bases not matched to a gene: 3. This CDR3 reads CASSSGTGGTEAFF. DNA for the CDR3: TGTGCCAGCAGCTCCGGGACAGGGGGCACTGAAGCTTTCTTT.

V usage is TRBV28 and J usage is TRBJ1-5; weak D call: TRBD1 (5 bases). The CDR3 is 18 amino acids. Trimming removed 1 base at V and 4 bases at J, with 20 bases between. Germline CDR1 is MDHEN and CDR2 is SYDVKM. The CDR3 region is CASSLFDRWGSFNQPQHF. In DNA, the CDR3 is TGTGCCAGCAGTTTATTTGATCGATGGGGCTCCTTTAATCAGCCCCAGCATTTT.